This T cell receptor (beta chain) derives from a study of cytomegalovirus exposure and HLA in healthy donors. Trimming removed 3 bases from V and 1 base from J, with 16 bases in between. The CDR3 has 16 residues. The germline CDR1 and CDR2 sequences are SGHDT and YYEEEE. PCR employed 60 Vbeta and 13 Jbeta primers. Libraries were prepared by immunoSEQ multiplex PCR; TCRdb keeps only in-frame clonotypes and omits some of them. The repertoire has around 200,000 clones, around 79% of them found once; the top ten carry under 0.25%. The receptor's source is a girl aged 2 to 9 in good health and CMV-seronegative. The chain employs TRBV5-6 and TRBJ1-2, with D possibly matching TRBD1 (5 bases). The sample was PBMCs. The CDR3 here is CASSSTTPTVNYGYTF. In DNA, the CDR3 is TGTGCCAGCAGCTCTACCACCCCGACAGTTAACTATGGCTACACCTTC.